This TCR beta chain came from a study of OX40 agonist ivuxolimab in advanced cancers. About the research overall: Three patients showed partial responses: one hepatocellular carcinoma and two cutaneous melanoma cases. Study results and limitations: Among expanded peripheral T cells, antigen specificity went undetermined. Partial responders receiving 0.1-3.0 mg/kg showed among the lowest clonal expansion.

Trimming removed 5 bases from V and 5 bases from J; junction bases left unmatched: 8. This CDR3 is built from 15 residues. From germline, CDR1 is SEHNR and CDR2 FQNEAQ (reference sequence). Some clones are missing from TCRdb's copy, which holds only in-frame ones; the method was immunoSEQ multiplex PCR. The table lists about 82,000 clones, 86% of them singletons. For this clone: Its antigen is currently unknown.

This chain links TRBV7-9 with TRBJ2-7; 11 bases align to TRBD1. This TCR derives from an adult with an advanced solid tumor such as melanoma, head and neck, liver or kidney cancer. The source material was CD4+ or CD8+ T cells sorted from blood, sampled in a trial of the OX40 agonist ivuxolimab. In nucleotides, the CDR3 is TGTGCCAGCAGCCCACCCGGGACAGGGGGGAACGAGCAGTACTTC. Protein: CASSPPGTGGNEQYF.